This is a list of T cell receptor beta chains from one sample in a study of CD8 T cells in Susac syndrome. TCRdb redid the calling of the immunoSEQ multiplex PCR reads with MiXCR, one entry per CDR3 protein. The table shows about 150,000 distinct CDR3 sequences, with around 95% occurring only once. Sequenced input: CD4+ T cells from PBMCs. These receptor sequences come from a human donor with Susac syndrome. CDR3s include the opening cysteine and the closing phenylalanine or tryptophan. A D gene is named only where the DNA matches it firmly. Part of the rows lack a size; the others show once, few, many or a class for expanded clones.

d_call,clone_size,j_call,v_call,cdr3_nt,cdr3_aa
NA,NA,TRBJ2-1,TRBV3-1,TGTGCCAGCAGCCAGAGTGGTGAGCAGTTCTTC,CASSQSGEQFF
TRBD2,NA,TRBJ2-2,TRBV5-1,TGCGCCAGCACCACGGAGGGAGGGACCGGGGAGCTGTTTTTT,CASTTEGGTGELFF
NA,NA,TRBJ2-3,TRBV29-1,TGCAGCGTTCTCCGGCAGGGGCGCACAGATACGCAGTATTTT,CSVLRQGRTDTQYF
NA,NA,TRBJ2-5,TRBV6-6,TGTGCCAGCAGTTACTCGGTTGGGAAAGAGACCCAGTACTTC,CASSYSVGKETQYF
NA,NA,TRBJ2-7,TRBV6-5,TGTGCCAGCAGCCCCCAGCCATGGAACGAGCAGTACTTC,CASSPQPWNEQYF
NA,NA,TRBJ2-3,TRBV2,TGTGCCAGTACTTGGGAGCATACGCAGTATTTT,CASTWEHTQYF
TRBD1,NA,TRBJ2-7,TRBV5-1,TGCGCCAGCAGCAGGACCGGGACAGGGAACTCCTACGAGCAGTACTTC,CASSRTGTGNSYEQYF
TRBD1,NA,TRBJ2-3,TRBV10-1,TGCGCCAGCAGTGAGTTTACAGGGGCCACAGATACGCAGTATTTT,CASSEFTGATDTQYF
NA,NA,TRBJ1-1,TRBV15,TGTGCCACCAGCAGAGATTTTGGGAACACTGAAGCTTTCTTT,CATSRDFGNTEAFF
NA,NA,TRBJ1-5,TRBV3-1,TGTGCCAGCAGCCAATTTGGCAGGGGAAGCGGTCAGCCCCAGCATTTT,CASSQFGRGSGQPQHF
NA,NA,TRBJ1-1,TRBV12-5,TGTGCTAGTGGTTTGCTAGGGAGGAACACTGAAGCTTTCTTT,CASGLLGRNTEAFF
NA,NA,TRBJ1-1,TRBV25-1,TGTGCCAGCAGTGAATCGGCCGCCGTAGGAACTGAAGCTTTCTTT,CASSESAAVGTEAFF
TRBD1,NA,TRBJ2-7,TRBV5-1,TGCGCCAGCAGCTTGGGCCCGACAGGGATCGCAGGGGAGCAGTACTTC,CASSLGPTGIAGEQYF
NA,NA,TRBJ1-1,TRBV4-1,TGCGCCAGCAGCCAACCGGGACAACCGACGATCACTGAAGCTTTCTTT,CASSQPGQPTITEAFF
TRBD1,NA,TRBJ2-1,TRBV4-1,TGCGCCAGCAGGGGACAGGGGTCCTACAATGAGCAGTTCTTC,CASRGQGSYNEQFF
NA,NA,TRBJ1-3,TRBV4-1,TGCGCCAGCAGCTATCCCGCCGGAAACACCATATATTTT,CASSYPAGNTIYF
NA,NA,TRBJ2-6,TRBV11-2,TGTGCCAGCAGCTTCCGGGTCTCTGGGGCCAACGTCCTGACTTTC,CASSFRVSGANVLTF
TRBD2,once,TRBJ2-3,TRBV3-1,TGTGCCAGCAGCCTTTCTAGCGGGGGGCCACGGGATACGCAGTATTTT,CASSLSSGGPRDTQYF
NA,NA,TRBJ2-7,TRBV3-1,TGTGCCAGCAGGCTCTCCTACGAGCAGTACTTC,CASRLSYEQYF
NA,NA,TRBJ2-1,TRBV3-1,TGTGCCAGCAGCCCAATGGGACGGCGAGCCAATGAGCAGTTCTTC,CASSPMGRRANEQFF
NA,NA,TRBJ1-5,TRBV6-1,TGTGCCAGCAGAATTACAGGGAATCAGCCCCAGCATTTT,CASRITGNQPQHF
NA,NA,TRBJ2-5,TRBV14,TGTGCCAGCAGCCATCGGACAGCGTTTTTGGGAGAGACCCAGTACTTC,CASSHRTAFLGETQYF
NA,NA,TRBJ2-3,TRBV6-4,TGTGCCAGCAGTGAGACGGGACTCTCGGGAGATACGCAGTATTTT,CASSETGLSGDTQYF
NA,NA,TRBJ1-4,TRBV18,TGTGCCAGCTCACCGGCGGCGGGTGAAAAACTGTTTTTT,CASSPAAGEKLFF
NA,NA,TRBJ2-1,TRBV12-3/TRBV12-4,TGTGCCAGCAGCAACTACAATGAGCAGTTCTTC,CASSNYNEQFF
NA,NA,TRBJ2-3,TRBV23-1,TGCGCCAGCAGTCAGGAGACTAACACAGATACGCAGTATTTT,CASSQETNTDTQYF
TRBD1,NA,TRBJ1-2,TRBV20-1,TGCAGTGCTAGAGCGGTGAGGACAGGGCAAGGCTACACCTTC,CSARAVRTGQGYTF
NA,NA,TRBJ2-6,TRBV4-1,TGCGCCAGCAGCCAAGGAATCTCTGGGGCCAACGTCCTGACTTTC,CASSQGISGANVLTF
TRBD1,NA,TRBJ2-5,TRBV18,TGTGCCAGCTCACCCTACCTACAGGGGACCCAAGAGACCCAGTACTTC,CASSPYLQGTQETQYF
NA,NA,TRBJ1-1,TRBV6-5,TGTGCCAGCAGATCCAGAACTACTGGCGCTGAAGCTTTCTTT,CASRSRTTGAEAFF
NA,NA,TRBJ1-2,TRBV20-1,TGCAGTGCTAGAGACGGGCCCGGGGGCGGCTACACCTTC,CSARDGPGGGYTF
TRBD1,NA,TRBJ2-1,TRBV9,TGTGCCAGCAGCGCCCGAAAACAGGGGAATGAGCAGTTCTTC,CASSARKQGNEQFF
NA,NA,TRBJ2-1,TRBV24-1,TGTGCCACCAGTGATCCCAGGGATTACAATGAGCAGTTCTTC,CATSDPRDYNEQFF
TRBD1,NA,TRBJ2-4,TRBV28,TGTGCCAGCAGTTGGCCCGGGACAGGGGGGAACATTCAGTACTTC,CASSWPGTGGNIQYF
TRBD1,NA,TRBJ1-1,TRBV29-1,TGCAGCGTGAGACAGGGGCTCTCGAACACTGAAGCTTTCTTT,CSVRQGLSNTEAFF
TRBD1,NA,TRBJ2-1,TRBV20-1,TGCAGTGCTAGCCAGACAGGGGGCTCGAATGAGCAGTTCTTC,CSASQTGGSNEQFF
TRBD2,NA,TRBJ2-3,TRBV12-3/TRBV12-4,TGTGCCAGCGTACTAGCGGGAAAGATTCCAGATACGCAGTATTTT,CASVLAGKIPDTQYF
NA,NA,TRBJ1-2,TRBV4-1,TGCGCCAGCAGCCGACCTACAGCCTACTATGGCTACACCTTC,CASSRPTAYYGYTF
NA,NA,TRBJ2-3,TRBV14,TGTGCCAGCAGCCAAGATTTCGTACAGGCAGGGGACGATTGGGATACGCAGTATTTT,CASSQDFVQAGDDWDTQYF
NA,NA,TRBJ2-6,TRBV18,TGTGCCAGCTCACCAGTACAGGATGGGACCAACGTCCTGACTTTC,CASSPVQDGTNVLTF
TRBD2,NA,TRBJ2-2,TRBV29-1,TGCAGCGCCGGGGGGGGTAGAACCGGGGAGCTGTTTTTT,CSAGGGRTGELFF
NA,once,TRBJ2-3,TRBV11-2,TGTGCCAGCAGCCTCTACGCTAGCACAGATACGCAGTATTTT,CASSLYASTDTQYF
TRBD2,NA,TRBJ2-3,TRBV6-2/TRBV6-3,TGTGCCAGCAGCCCCCTGGGAGGGGTGAGCGGTACGCAGTATTTT,CASSPLGGVSGTQYF
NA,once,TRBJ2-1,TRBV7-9,TGTGCCAGCAGCTTAGTTTCCGGGACCTCGGGTGAGCAGTTCTTC,CASSLVSGTSGEQFF
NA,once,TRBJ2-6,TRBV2,TGTGCCAGCAGATTGGGGCCTGGGGCCAACGTCCTGACTTTC,CASRLGPGANVLTF
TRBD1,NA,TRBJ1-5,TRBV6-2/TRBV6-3,TGTGCCAGCAGAGAGGACAGGGAGTCACCCCAGCATTTT,CASREDRESPQHF
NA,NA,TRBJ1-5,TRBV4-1,TGCGCCAGCAGCCAGGGATTAAGGCAGCCCCAGCATTTT,CASSQGLRQPQHF
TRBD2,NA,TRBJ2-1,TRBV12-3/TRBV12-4,TGTGCCAGCAGTCCCGGACTAGCGGGGGCCGGAATCTTC,CASSPGLAGAGIF
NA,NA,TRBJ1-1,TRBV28,TGTGCCAGCAGCAATCACTTGGGGGCTTTCTTT,CASSNHLGAFF
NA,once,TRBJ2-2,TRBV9,TGTGCCAGCAGCGTAACGGGAGTGAACACCGGGGAGCTGTTTTTT,CASSVTGVNTGELFF